The source of this T cell receptor beta chain is a study of blood T cell repertoires in COVID-19. Authors' methods: Estimation of nucleated cell counts was performed using reference gene primer amplification. TCRdb's table, derived via immunoSEQ multiplex PCR, lists solely in-frame clones and lacks some. V and J calls and clone size follow that table, whereas D and trimming were derived from the DNA. The sample has some 460,000 clones; roughly 90% are singletons. The CDR3 runs 15 residues. Trimming shortened V by 0 bases and J by 7 bases, and 13 bases separated the two germline ends. Germline-derived CDR1 and CDR2 are LNHDA and SQIVND (reference sequence). Participants came from fewer than 25 US areas, aged roughly 18 to 95 years. Participant-reported clinical history was the basis for cohort assignment.

The sample comprised PBMCs or T cells enriched from blood (not recorded which). The sequence was collected from a woman under 30 who had recovered from COVID-19. The chain uses TRBV19 and TRBJ1-5; D unclear. As DNA, the CDR3 is TGTGCCAGTAGTATAGATCGTACCGCCGAGCAGCCCCAGCATTTT. It codes for CASSIDRTAEQPQHF.